The rows below give T cell receptor beta chains drawn from one sample of a study of cytomegalovirus exposure and HLA in healthy donors. Generated by immunoSEQ multiplex PCR, the TCRdb table keeps only in-frame clones and is missing some. The table shows about 200,000 clones, with around 80% occurring only once. The sequenced material came from PBMCs. The receptors were gathered from a man younger than 45 in good health and CMV-seronegative. CDR3s include the opening cysteine and the closing phenylalanine or tryptophan. The D gene is left open where the match is weak. Only some rows state a clone size, as once, few, many or a class for expanded clones.

clone_size	v_call	j_call	d_call	cdr3_length	cdr3_nt	cdr3_aa
few	TRBV2	TRBJ1-1	TRBD1	13	TGTGCCAGCAGGGGACAGGGGATCACTGAAGCTTTCTTT	CASRGQGITEAFF
.	TRBV2	TRBJ2-2	.	15	TGTGCCAGCTGTCATGAGGGGGGGCGCACCGGGGAGCTGTTTTTT	CASCHEGGRTGELFF
.	TRBV5-8	TRBJ2-3	.	16	TGTGCCAGCAGCTTGGGTACAACAGTTAACACAGATACGCAGTATTTT	CASSLGTTVNTDTQYF
few	TRBV9	TRBJ1-1	.	14	TGTGCCAGCAGCGTTTCGACAGGCACCACTGAAGCTTTCTTT	CASSVSTGTTEAFF
once	TRBV4-1	TRBJ1-2	.	14	TGCGCCAGCAGCCAACCCGACAGGCTCTATGGCTACACCTTC	CASSQPDRLYGYTF
.	TRBV2	TRBJ1-4	.	19	TGTGCCAGCAGCCCGCGGGGGGCAGGATATCGGTCCACTAATGAAAAACTGTTTTTT	CASSPRGAGYRSTNEKLFF
once	TRBV4-3	TRBJ2-3	TRBD2	15	TGCGCCAGCAGCCGAAGGGAGGGAGACACAGATACGCAGTATTTT	CASSRREGDTDTQYF
.	TRBV29-1	TRBJ1-2	.	13	TGCAGCGTTCCCAGGGCCACGGGCCATGGCTACACCTTC	CSVPRATGHGYTF
few	TRBV4-3	TRBJ2-6	.	16	TGCGCCAGCAGCCAAGATTCCAGCTCTGGGGCCAGCGTCCTGACTTTC	CASSQDSSSGASVLTF
.	TRBV29-1	TRBJ2-2	TRBD2	13	TGCAGCGTCCCGGGACTAGCCCTCGGGGAGCTGTTTTTT	CSVPGLALGELFF
.	TRBV7-3	TRBJ2-6	.	15	TGTGCCAGCAGCCCTGGCGGTTCTGGGGCCAACGTCCTGACTTTC	CASSPGGSGANVLTF
.	TRBV6-6	TRBJ2-3	TRBD2	15	TGTGCCAGCAGTTCGGTAGCGGGGGGCACAGATACGCAGTATTTT	CASSSVAGGTDTQYF
few	TRBV15	TRBJ2-5	TRBD2	19	TGTGCCACCAGCAGAGATCGGGAGGGAGGATTCGGGTACCAAGAGACCCAGTACTTC	CATSRDREGGFGYQETQYF
.	TRBV7-9	TRBJ2-3	TRBD2	17	TGTGCCAGCAGCTTAGGGACTAGCGGGGGATGGACAGATACGCAGTATTTT	CASSLGTSGGWTDTQYF
.	TRBV13	TRBJ2-7	.	13	TGTGCCAGCAGCTTGGTAGGGGACTACGAGCAGTACTTC	CASSLVGDYEQYF
few	TRBV6-4	TRBJ2-2	TRBD2	13	TGTGCCAGCAGTGACGGGGGGGCCGGGGAGCTGTTTTTT	CASSDGGAGELFF
few	TRBV10-3	TRBJ2-7	.	14	TGTGCCATAGCGCCCGGGGGCCAGGGGGTAGCGCAGTACTTC	CAIAPGGQGVAQYF
few	TRBV14	TRBJ2-1	TRBD2	22	TGTGCCAGCAGCCAAGATTCCGAGATGCGGGGGGGCCTCATTTTGTCCTACAATGAGCAGTTCTTC	CASSQDSEMRGGLILSYNEQFF
.	TRBV4-1	TRBJ2-2	TRBD1	17	TGCGCCAGCAGCTTCCGGGACAGGGGGCGCAAGGCCGGGGAGCTGTTTTTT	CASSFRDRGRKAGELFF
once	TRBV29-1	TRBJ2-1	.	13	TGCAGCGCTGACGGCGGAAATTACAATGAGCAGTTCTTC	CSADGGNYNEQFF
.	TRBV5-1	TRBJ2-2	.	13	TGCGCCAGCAGCCCCCGTCCCACCGGGGAGCTGTTTTTT	CASSPRPTGELFF
once	TRBV9	TRBJ1-4	.	15	TGTGCCAGCAGCGTAAGTCCAGGGGCGCGGGAAAAACTGTTTTTT	CASSVSPGAREKLFF